Below, 30 T cell receptor beta chains from the same sample are listed, as sequenced in a study of blood T cell repertoires in COVID-19 (dated by TCRdb to 2018 to 2021). Libraries came from the immunoSEQ multiplex PCR assay. The immuneACCESS repertoire file appears here via TCRdb, limited to in-frame rearrangements. These files lack a portion of the clones; in checked studies, under half of the deficit traces to unresolved V genes, and the cause of the others is not known. Across this sample there are 300,000 or so clones, with roughly 86% seen only once. Approximately 2.9% of the sample comes from the top ten. The sequencing input was PBMCs or T cells enriched from blood (not recorded which). Receptor source: a woman aged 45-65 years who had been exposed to COVID-19.

The chain couples TRBV23-1 to TRBJ1-3, with a tentative D call TRBD1 (5 bases). TRBV23-1 has ORF status, its function being uncertain. The CDR3 runs to 15 residues. The germline V and J ends were trimmed by 1 base and 0 bases, with 7 bases remaining between them. The CDR3 nucleotides read TGCGCCAGCAGTCAATGGGGCCCCTCTGGAAACACCATATATTTT. Amino acids: CASSQWGPSGNTIYF.

The V gene is TRBV3-1 (or the pseudogene TRBV3-2), the J gene TRBJ1-3; 7 bases fit TRBD1. Losses at the gene ends were 1 base for V and 0 bases for J; bases not matched to a gene: 3. The CDR3 totals 16 residues. Germline CDR1 reads LGHDT; CDR2 reads YNNKEL (reference sequence). The CDR3 loop reads CASSQATGSSGNTIYF. CDR3 coding DNA: TGTGCCAGCAGCCAAGCGACAGGGAGCTCTGGAAACACCATATATTTT.

J is TRBJ1-1 and V is TRBV27; D gene unclear. CDR1 and CDR2 from the germline V gene are MNHEY and SMNVEV (reference sequence). V was clipped by 7 bases and J by 4 bases, with 13 bases between them. The CDR3 consists of 13 residues. CDR3 in amino acids: CASKKISSTEAFF. In DNA form, the CDR3 reads TGTGCCAGCAAGAAGATTAGTAGCACTGAAGCTTTCTTT.

V and J are TRBV5-8 and TRBJ1-1, with 12 bases fitting TRBD1. J was trimmed by 8 bases and V by 2 bases; bases with no gene match: 4. Germline loops: CDR1 SGHTS, CDR2 YDEGEE. The CDR3 is 14 amino acids. CDR3: CASSFYGTGGEAFF. The CDR3 nucleotides read TGTGCCAGCAGCTTCTACGGGACAGGGGGCGAAGCTTTCTTT.

This chain connects TRBV7-9 to TRBJ1-2, with 11 bases identical to TRBD1. The germline V gene has CDR1 SEHNR and CDR2 FQNEAQ (reference sequence). Germline trimming cut 5 bases from V and 5 bases from J; bases unmatched to any gene: 4. The CDR3 totals 14 residues. This chain's CDR3 is CASSLGQGAYGYTF. In DNA form, the CDR3 reads TGTGCCAGCAGCCTCGGACAGGGGGCGTATGGCTACACCTTC.

The V gene is TRBV27, the J gene TRBJ2-7; TRBD1 agrees at 7 bases. Germline V lookup: CDR1 MNHEY, CDR2 SMNVEV (reference sequence). The CDR3 has 14 residues. Trimming cost V 5 bases and J 6 bases; bases outside gene matches: 10. The CDR3 nucleotides are TGTGCCAGCAGTCCAACGGACAGGTCGAGCGAGCAGTACTTC. Translated: CASSPTDRSSEQYF.

This sequence joins TRBV3-1 (or the pseudogene TRBV3-2) and TRBJ2-5; 11 bases are shared with TRBD2. The germline V gene has CDR1 LGHDT and CDR2 YNNKEL (reference sequence). V was clipped by 0 bases and J by 5 bases; unmatched bases: 5. The CDR3 contains 16 residues. The CDR3 loop reads CASSQERSGGAETQYF. The CDR3 DNA reads as TGTGCCAGCAGCCAAGAACGTAGCGGGGGGGCGGAGACCCAGTACTTC.

The rearrangement joins TRBV19 to TRBJ1-3, with a weak D call TRBD1 (5 bases). V was shortened by 6 bases and J by 4 bases, with 10 bases between the two germline ends. Germline V CDR1 and CDR2: LNHDA, SQIVND (reference sequence). This CDR3 region has 13 residues. CDR3 bases: TGTGCCAGTAGCGCAGGGATCGGAAACACCATATATTTT. This encodes CASSAGIGNTIYF.

V gene TRBV28 combines with J gene TRBJ1-6; D is perhaps TRBD1 (6 bases). Germline assignment: CDR1 MDHEN and CDR2 SYDVKM. The CDR3 runs to 14 residues. V lost 8 bases, J lost 4 bases, and 12 bases lay in between. This CDR3 is CASVQGIYNSPLHF. For the CDR3, the DNA is TGTGCCAGCGTACAGGGAATATATAATTCACCCCTCCACTTT. The entire variable domain, with the rest obtained from reference TRBV28 and TRBJ1-6, is as follows: DVKVTQSSRYLVKRTGEKVFLECVQDMDHENMFWYRQDPGLGLRLIYFSYDVKMKEKGDIPEGYSVSREKKERFSLILESASTNQTSMYLCASVQGIYNSPLHFGNGTRLTVT.

The V and J genes are TRBV19 and TRBJ2-1; 11 positions match TRBD1. The CDR3 has 15 residues. Germline lookup yields CDR1 LNHDA and CDR2 SQIVND (reference sequence). V dropped 2 bases and J dropped 6; count of bases not matched to a gene: 3. CDR3 protein: CASSIKGQGVNEQFF. The DNA for the CDR3 is TGTGCCAGTAGTATAAAGGGACAGGGGGTCAATGAGCAGTTCTTC. The entire variable domain, with the rest obtained from reference TRBV19 and TRBJ2-1, is as follows: DGGITQSPKYLFRKEGQNVTLSCEQNLNHDAMYWYRQDPGQGLRLIYYSQIVNDFQKGDIAEGYSVSREKKESFPLTVTSAQKNPTAFYLCASSIKGQGVNEQFFGPGTRLTVL.

This clone is a singleton in its sample. The chain joins TRBV7-9 to TRBJ1-2, with D unresolved. V was pared by 4 bases and J by 8 bases, with 14 bases between. CDR3 size: 13 residues. Germline V gives CDR1 SEHNR, CDR2 FQNEAQ (reference sequence). CDR3 coding DNA: TGTGCCAGCAGCTATCCCCAGGTGGTAGGCTACACCTTC. Protein: CASSYPQVVGYTF.

The chain joins TRBV2 to TRBJ2-3; 10 bases map to TRBD2. Germline loops: CDR1 SNHLY, CDR2 FYNNEI. Germline trimming cut 4 bases from V and 1 base from J; bases unmatched to any gene: 2. The length of the CDR3 is 15 residues. This chain's CDR3 is CASSGGTSGTDTQYF. The CDR3 nucleotides are TGTGCCAGCAGTGGGGGGACTAGCGGCACAGATACGCAGTATTTT. The variable domain in full, with the rest retrieved from reference TRBV2 and TRBJ2-3, is EPEVTQTPSHQVTQMGQEVILRCVPISNHLYFYWYRQILGQKVEFLVSFYNNEISEKSEIFDDQFSVERPDGSNFTLKIRSTKLEDSAMYFCASSGGTSGTDTQYFGPGTRLTVL.

The chain couples TRBV2 to TRBJ2-7, with D tentatively TRBD1 (6 bases). Germline loops: CDR1 SNHLY, CDR2 FYNNEI. The CDR3 sequence is 11 residues long. Trimming stripped 8 bases from V and 4 bases from J, with 9 bases between. The CDR3 sequence: CASGQLYEQYF. CDR3 in DNA: TGTGCCAGCGGACAGCTATACGAGCAGTACTTC.

This clone was seen just once. J is TRBJ2-1 and V is TRBV3-1 (or the pseudogene TRBV3-2); D not certain. Trimming removed 2 bases at V and 6 bases at J, with 11 bases between. CDR1 is LGHDT and CDR2 is YNNKEL in the germline V gene (reference sequence). The CDR3 runs to 14 residues. The CDR3 DNA sequence: TGTGCCAGCAGCCAACTAGACCTTGCCAATGAGCAGTTCTTC. It translates to CASSQLDLANEQFF.

This chain joins TRBV6-1 and TRBJ1-1, with 7 bases aligning to TRBD1. Germline V lookup: CDR1 MNHNS, CDR2 SASEGT. Trimming at V came to 1 base and at J to 12 bases, leaving 8 bases not matched to a gene. The CDR3 loop spans 13 amino acids. CDR3 DNA sequence: TGTGCCAGCAGTGAAGAAGGGGGCTCGCTGCCTTTCTTT. The encoded protein is CASSEEGGSLPFF.

The chain employs TRBV12-3 or TRBV12-4 and TRBJ1-3; 7 bases are shared with TRBD1. The CDR3 has 13 residues. With 6 bases clipped from V and 1 base from J, the junction kept 0 bases outside the gene matches. CDR3 amino acids: CASRQGSGNTIYF. In DNA form, the CDR3 reads TGTGCCAGCAGACAGGGGTCTGGAAACACCATATATTTT.

The rearrangement uses TRBV27 and TRBJ2-2, with D possibly being TRBD1 (6 bases). This CDR3 comprises 16 residues. Germline V gene data show CDR1 as MNHEY and CDR2 as SMNVEV (reference sequence). The germline V and J ends were trimmed by 6 bases and 0 bases, with 14 bases remaining between them. CDR3 bases: TGTGCCAGCAGGGGACCCGGACAGACGAACACCGGGGAGCTGTTTTTT. Translated, it gives CASRGPGQTNTGELFF.

This rearrangement joins TRBV5-4 to TRBJ1-4, with TRBD1 identical over 8 bases. The germline gives CDR1 SGHNT, CDR2 YYREEE (reference sequence). The CDR3 has 14 residues. The V segment lost 4 bases and the J segment 7 bases; nucleotides outside the gene matches: 6. CDR3 amino acids: CASSPGQAPEKLFF. Written as DNA, the CDR3 is TGTGCCAGCAGCCCGGGACAGGCCCCTGAAAAACTGTTTTTT.

The V call is TRBV7-9, the J call TRBJ2-5; 7 positions agree with TRBD1. The CDR3 extends over 16 amino acids. Germline CDR1 is SEHNR and CDR2 is FQNEAQ (reference sequence). Unmatched junction bases numbered 11, after V lost 5 bases and J lost 2 bases. In DNA form, the CDR3 reads TGTGCCAGCAGCCCCCGGGCAGGGGGATTACAAGAGACCCAGTACTTC. It encodes CASSPRAGGLQETQYF.

The chain combines TRBV3-1 (or the pseudogene TRBV3-2) with TRBJ2-5; 12 bases are a match to TRBD2. Germline V CDR1 and CDR2: LGHDT, YNNKEL (reference sequence). The CDR3 covers 16 residues. V trimming: 4 bases; J trimming: 5 bases; junction bases outside the gene matches: 8. CDR3 sequence reads: CASSPWTSGVKETQYF. The CDR3 bases are TGTGCCAGCAGCCCCTGGACTAGCGGGGTGAAGGAGACCCAGTACTTC.

This clone was detected only once. V gene TRBV7-6 combines with J gene TRBJ2-5; 8 nucleotides agree with TRBD1. The CDR3 length is 15 residues. In germline, CDR1 is SGHVS, CDR2 FNYEAQ. V trimming: 5 bases; J trimming: 5 bases; junction bases outside the gene matches: 10. DNA of the CDR3: TGTGCCAGCAGCCAAAACGTGGACAGGGCGGAGACCCAGTACTTC. This codes for CASSQNVDRAETQYF.

V gene TRBV12-3 or TRBV12-4 combines with J gene TRBJ2-7, with a possible D match to TRBD2 (5 bases). V dropped 7 bases and J dropped 2 bases, with 12 bases sitting between them. There are 13 residues in the CDR3. The CDR3 nucleotides are TGTGCCAGCATGGGGAGCAGGCCCTACGAGCAGTACTTC. It encodes CASMGSRPYEQYF.

CDR3 coding DNA: TGTGCCAGCAGCTTAGTTCCACCCCCTCGAGGGTTGGAGACCCAGTACTTC. This encodes CASSLVPPPRGLETQYF. The genes are TRBV7-8 and TRBJ2-5, with D maybe TRBD2 (5 bases). The CDR3 length is 17 residues. V lost 1 base and J 5 bases, leaving 20 bases between the germline ends. Germline V gene lookup returns CDR1 SGHVS and CDR2 FQNEAQ.

The J gene is TRBJ2-7, the V gene TRBV11-3; the D gene is possibly TRBD2 (5 bases). CDR1 SGHNT and CDR2 YENEEA come from the germline V gene. This CDR3 spans 15 amino acids. V was shortened by 4 bases and J by 0 bases, with 13 bases between the two germline ends. CDR3 sequence (DNA): TGTGCCAGCAGCTCCGGTCGAGGGAGCTCCTACGAGCAGTACTTC. Translating gives CASSSGRGSSYEQYF.

This rearrangement joins TRBV3-1 (or the pseudogene TRBV3-2) to TRBJ1-2, with D tentatively TRBD1 (5 bases). The CDR3 consists of 11 residues. Trimming took 7 bases from V and 8 from J, leaving 11 bases between them. From germline, CDR1 is LGHDT and CDR2 YNNKEL (reference sequence). CDR3 residues: CASTSGRGYTF. The CDR3 coding sequence is TGTGCCAGCACCTCAGGGCGGGGCTACACCTTC.

The gene calls are TRBV28 and TRBJ1-5, with D unclear. Germline-derived CDR1 and CDR2 are MDHEN and SYDVKM. There are 14 residues in the CDR3. Trimming pared 5 bases from V and 3 bases from J, leaving 11 bases between. The CDR3 DNA sequence: TGTGCCAGCAGTATCAGGCAATTCAATCAGCCCCAGCATTTT. Amino acids: CASSIRQFNQPQHF.

The V gene is TRBV28, the J gene TRBJ2-7; 7 bases line up with TRBD2. Germline V gene lookup returns CDR1 MDHEN and CDR2 SYDVKM. The CDR3 is made up of 15 amino acids. V lost 6 bases, J lost 4 bases, and 12 bases stayed unmatched. The DNA for the CDR3 is TGTGCCAGCAGGGACTTAGGGACTACCTTTTACGAGCAGTACTTC. Its translation is CASRDLGTTFYEQYF. The full variable domain, with the rest looked up from reference TRBV28 and TRBJ2-7, is DVKVTQSSRYLVKRTGEKVFLECVQDMDHENMFWYRQDPGLGLRLIYFSYDVKMKEKGDIPEGYSVSREKKERFSLILESASTNQTSMYLCASRDLGTTFYEQYFGPGTRLTVT.

The chain uses TRBV28 and TRBJ2-2, with D perhaps matching TRBD1 (6 bases). There are 16 residues in the CDR3. Between the trimmed V and J ends, which lost 7 bases and 0 bases, there was a span of 15 bases. Germline V gives CDR1 MDHEN, CDR2 SYDVKM. For the CDR3, the DNA is TGTGCCAGCACCCCCCTAGGACAGCCGAACACCGGGGAGCTGTTTTTT. Translated: CASTPLGQPNTGELFF.

The sample holds one count of this clone. The rearrangement joins TRBV25-1 to TRBJ1-1, with a possible D match to TRBD1 (5 bases). The CDR3 has 14 amino acids. Germline V gene sequence: CDR1 MGHDK, CDR2 SYGVNS. V lost 4 bases, J lost 4 bases, and 13 bases lay in between. CDR3 loop: CASSATYQGTEAFF. CDR3 bases: TGTGCCAGCAGTGCTACGTATCAGGGCACTGAAGCTTTCTTT.

V and J are TRBV5-4 and TRBJ2-1; TRBD2 matches at 8 bases. The CDR3 spans 15 residues. Trimming cost V 2 bases and J 4 bases; bases outside gene matches: 5. Germline CDR1 reads SGHNT; CDR2 reads YYREEE (reference sequence). DNA for the CDR3: TGTGCCAGCAGCTTTAGCGGGGCCCTTTACAATGAGCAGTTCTTC. As protein: CASSFSGALYNEQFF.